The source of this T cell receptor beta chain is a study of blood T cells in healthy people across ages (dated by TCRdb to the mid-2010s). About the study as a whole: Template switching captured roughly one uniquely barcoded TCR beta cDNA molecule per two T cells in model experiments. Using deep sequencing normalized with unique cDNA molecular identifiers, the study measured how TCR beta repertoire diversity changes with age. The donors were divided into four age groups: young (average roughly 15 years), middle-aged (about 39), aged (around 67) and long-lived (about 79). The study analyzed two additional independent replicas of 1 million unique cDNA reads from the same blood draw for two donors, one aged 18 to 29 and one aged 80 or older. General conclusions and limits of the study: Bulk unsorted PBMC profiling prevented conclusive comparison of naive and antigen-experienced compartments. Because the CMV infection status of the donors was unknown, age-related changes in expanded clonotypes may potentially have been confounded. Total diversity estimates from one million sequenced T cells were considered lower bounds and underestimates. Compared with the aged group, more naive CD4+ T cells, fewer expanded clones and increased TCR diversity were shown by the long-lived group, suggesting age selection. Observed TCR beta diversity per million T cells fell roughly linearly with age, and a significant reduction was already apparent by age about 36. Observed TCR beta diversity correlated strongly with the percentage of naive T cells measured by flow cytometry.

Sequences SGDLS (CDR1) and YYNGEE (CDR2) are obtained from the germline V gene. The CDR3 holds 16 amino acids from the cysteine to the phenylalanine. Only the CDR3 part of the read is kept: 48 bases, read in frame from the first base. Deletion took 0 bases off V and 0 bases off J, with a span of 11 bases between the germline ends. This clonotype showed up just a few times. Its specific antigen is unknown. Per-nucleotide qualities are absent, and no much larger clonotype sits a single base away. Donors were 39 systemically healthy Caucasian individuals from Russia aged roughly 6 to 90 years. Each donor gave approximately 9.3 milliliters of peripheral blood, collected into EDTA-treated Vacutainer tubes. Ficoll-Paque density-gradient centrifugation was used to isolate PBMCs, with at least 6.5 million per sample. Total RNA, at least 5 micrograms per sample, was extracted from PBMCs with Trizol reagent. For every donor, an aliquot of PBMCs went through flow cytometry to measure the percentages of naive CD45RAhigh/CD27high T cells.

Libraries were built with 5' RACE. TCRdb records Illumina HiSeq 2500 as the sequencer. A second roughly 6 to 11 cycle PCR used a sample-barcoded 5' primer and a J-beta primer mix. Each TCR beta cDNA molecule received a unique molecular identifier from a template-switch 5' adaptor carrying 12 random nucleotides. At least 2.5 million CDR3-containing paired-end reads were obtained from each sample. First-strand cDNA was synthesized from all RNA with the Mint cDNA synthesis kit, primed by a TRBC-specific oligonucleotide. Following uracil-DNA glycosylase treatment, a first 18-cycle PCR with universal primers M1SS and BC2_uni_R was performed on all cDNA. The paper's data handling went like this. Normalization of each sample was performed by random selection of 1 million high-quality reads, each carrying a distinct molecular identifier. Reads with shared molecular identifiers were discarded instead of being binned into consensus sequences. MiTCR, set to a Q25 quality threshold and the strictest error-elimination algorithm, was used for CDR3 identification, clonotype clustering and error correction. A nonparametric unseen species model using Euler transformation provided a lower-bound estimate of total TCR beta diversity. TCRdb reprocessed the public reads (quality trimming at Q25 with fastp, clone calling with MiXCR) and kept in-frame beta chains. Rows are combined by CDR3 protein, so each entry shows the most common genes and DNA. What appears here as the V and J calls and clone size reflects TCRdb's work, not the paper's. Here the sample has 800,000 to 950,000 distinct CDR3 sequences; about 27% occur a single time. In total, the top ten clones hold 10% to 13% of the sample.

These data were also reused for a study on T cells of mothers and their children. That second report states: Nine systemically healthy Caucasian individuals, comprising three mothers and their six children, were included as donors. cDNA synthesis used all of the extracted RNA, with approximately 1.4 ug of RNA in each 15 ul reaction. In the second PCR, the M1S primer introduced both the sample barcodes and 2-4 random nucleotides. More than 8 million TCR beta CDR3 reads were obtained from each mother, and 2.5 million to 3.5 million reads were obtained from each child. Thymic selection similarly shapes TCR recombination output in related and unrelated pairs, with minor effect from inherited differences. Related mother-child pairs always showed normalized repertoire overlap that was slightly higher than in unrelated mother-child pairs, though the difference was never significant. No persistent microchimeric T cell clones were detected, at a sensitivity of 80 to 100 clones per million clonotypes. To look for features that set related mother-child pairs apart from unrelated individuals, the researchers ran deep NGS to compare the TCR beta repertoires of mothers and children. The mean age was roughly 44 +/- 4 years for the mothers and approximately 11 +/- 4 years for the children. Libraries were sequenced on Illumina HiSeq 2000 with 100+100 nt paired-end reads after adapter ligation with NEBNext reagents. To avoid cross-contamination, the mother libraries and the child libraries were prepared a month apart and sequenced in separate runs. For each donor, between about 450,000 and 2,300,000 distinct TCR beta clonotypes were identified. Naive TCR beta clonotypes were estimated from low-frequency clonotypes matched to each donor's FACS-determined naive share, without sorting.

This TCR was recovered from a woman between 40 and 50 years old in good health. The V and J segments used are TRBV9 and TRBJ2-3; no D gene call is confident. The sequenced material came from blood. The CDR3 corresponds to CASSVGGITSTDTQYF. Read as DNA, the sequence is TGTGCCAGCAGCGTAGGAGGCATAACTAGCACAGATACGCAGTATTTT.